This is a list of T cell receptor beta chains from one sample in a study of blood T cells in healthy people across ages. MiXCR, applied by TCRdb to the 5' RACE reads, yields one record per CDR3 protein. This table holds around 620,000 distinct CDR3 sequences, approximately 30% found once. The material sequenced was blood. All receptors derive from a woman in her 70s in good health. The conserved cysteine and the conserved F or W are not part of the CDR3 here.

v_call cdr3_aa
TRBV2 ASSTGFGETQY
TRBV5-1 ASSLGGHNSPLH
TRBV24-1 ATSDGGRSTDTQY
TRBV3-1 ASSLGQGSNEQL
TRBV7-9 ASSRAGTPSNEQF
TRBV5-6 ASSTGQVSYEQY
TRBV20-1 SARGLDGGYGYT
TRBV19 ASSPLAGQNIQY
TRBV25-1 ASSDSQGGETQY
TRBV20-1 SASGGGPNTEAF
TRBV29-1 SVEVRGSYNEQF
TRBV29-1 SVRGQGANTEAF
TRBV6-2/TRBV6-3 ASSHSSPAEAF
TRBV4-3 ASSQDLGHQPQH
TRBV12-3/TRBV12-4 ASSHWTGGRSTDTQY
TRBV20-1 SAGPAGAMVGTDTQY
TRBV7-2 ASSPGQGMDQPQH
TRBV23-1 ASRAGGGTSYNEQF
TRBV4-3 ASSQDLTGLNQPQH
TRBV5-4 ASSFGTSGGYEQY
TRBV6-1 ASRLPEGTGITGELF